This entry is about one T cell receptor beta chain. The data originate from a study of OX40 agonist ivuxolimab in advanced cancers. Across the study: Patients received intravenous ivuxolimab every 2 weeks at 0.01 to 10 mg/kg.

CDR3 length equals 16 residues. With 0 bases clipped from V and 7 bases from J, the junction kept 11 bases outside the gene matches. CDR1 and CDR2 from the germline V gene are SQVTM and ANQGSEA. This table comes from immunoSEQ multiplex PCR, and its TCRdb copy is limited to in-frame clones, with some not included. The repertoire holds roughly 28,000 clones, 91% seen once, with more than 9% in the top ten. This rearrangement joins TRBV29-1 to TRBJ2-1; TRBD2 matches 8 bases. The specimen comprised CD4+ or CD8+ T cells sorted from blood, sampled in a trial of the OX40 agonist ivuxolimab. The TCR comes from an adult with an advanced solid tumor such as melanoma, head and neck, liver or kidney cancer. The CDR3 loop reads CSVEDRREAPLNEQFF. In nucleotides, the CDR3 is TGCAGCGTTGAAGACAGGCGGGAGGCCCCCCTGAATGAGCAGTTCTTC.